This is a list of T cell receptor beta chains from one sample in a study of control samples from healthy donors and cancer patients. TCRdb keeps only in-frame clones here, not all; method: immunoSEQ multiplex PCR. Of about 79,000 clones listed, over 85% are singletons. What was sequenced was PBMCs. The receptors were sampled from a woman in her forties with lung cancer. Both conserved end residues are part of each CDR3. Fields, in order: V gene, CDR3 length, CDR3 protein.

>TRBV28|15
CASSRDATNTGELFF
>TRBV28|14
CASSLGQGTNIQYF
>TRBV18|13
CASSLTGENEAFF
>TRBV19|12
CASSMTANEAFF
>TRBV9|13
CASSVAPLVGQFF
>TRBV18|16
CASSPPGSPKVNEQFF
>TRBV19|15
CASSLGAISNQPQHF
>TRBV5-6|15
CASSLVPQANTEAFF
>TRBV7-3|17
CASSLTVSRTGDYGYTF
>TRBV6-5|14
CASSDPLGAETQYF
>TRBV5-1|14
CASSLGTGVYEQYF
>TRBV9|14
CASSAGTTAYEQYF
>TRBV5-1|18
CASSLAVGGRGLNTEAFF
>TRBV5-4|15
CASSLDSQGADTQYF